Detailed here is one T cell receptor (beta chain). An input of about 0.5 to 1 ug of RNA was subjected to reverse transcription using random hexamers. One entry per CDR3 protein results from TCRdb running MiXCR on the immunoSEQ multiplex PCR reads. The sample includes about 140,000 distinct CDR3 sequences, 95% of them seen just once. The data were obtained in a study of CD8 T cells in Susac syndrome. Sequencing of TCR beta was undertaken in CD8+ and CD4+ T cells derived from blood. The TEMRA cells underwent FACS enrichment, while the CD8+ and CD4+ T cells underwent negative isolation. The CDR3 contains 15 residues. With 1 base removed from V and 10 bases from J, the gap between germline ends came to 14 bases. The germline CDR1 and CDR2 sequences are SGHDN and FVKESK.

This TCR was recovered from a human donor with multiple sclerosis. This chain links TRBV14 with TRBJ1-6; D may be TRBD1 (5 bases). The sample comprised CD4+ T cells from PBMCs. The CDR3 nucleotides read TGTGCCAGCAGCCAAGGGCAGGGATGGGGATCACCCCTCCACTTT. Protein: CASSQGQGWGSPLHF.